This passage covers 32 T cell receptor beta chains from one sample sequenced in a study of control samples from healthy donors and cancer patients. The repertoire was sequenced with immunoSEQ multiplex PCR; TCRdb's copy has only in-frame clones and lacks some. The sample has around 150,000 clones; approximately 94% are singletons. The sample comprised PBMCs. Receptors were obtained from a man between 60 and 75 years old with colorectal cancer.

This clone came up once. This rearrangement joins TRBV10-3 to TRBJ2-7; the D call may be TRBD1 or TRBD2 (5 bases each). Germline assignment: CDR1 ENHRY and CDR2 SYGVKD. Trimming left V 3 bases short and J 5 bases short, with 17 bases between. The length of the CDR3 is 15 residues. The CDR3 bases are TGTGCCATCAGTGAAAGAACAATGAGGGGCAACGAGCAGTACTTC. Translation gives CAISERTMRGNEQYF.

The V and J genes are TRBV27 and TRBJ2-2; D is unresolved. Trimming removed 0 bases at V and 1 base at J, with 6 bases between. Germline V gene sequence: CDR1 MNHEY, CDR2 SMNVEV (reference sequence). This CDR3 has 15 amino acids. CDR3 sequence: CASSLSRVNTGELFF. The CDR3 DNA reads TGTGCCAGCAGTTTATCTAGGGTGAACACCGGGGAGCTGTTTTTT.

This rearrangement joins TRBV6-2 or TRBV6-3 to TRBJ2-2; D is ambiguous. This CDR3 has 12 amino acids. V lost 4 bases, J lost 3 bases, and 3 bases lay in between. The germline V gene encodes CDR1 MNHEY and CDR2 SVGEGT. The CDR3 nucleotides read TGTGCCAGCAGTTTCTACACCGGGGAGCTGTTTTTT. This codes for CASSFYTGELFF.

This chain uses TRBV19 with TRBJ1-1; possible D gene TRBD1, 5 bases. The CDR3 sequence is 15 residues long. V lost 5 bases to trimming and J lost 0 bases, with 13 bases between them. CDR1 LNHDA and CDR2 SQIVND come from the germline V gene (reference sequence). CDR3 sequence reads: CASSFGTVMNTEAFF. The CDR3 DNA is TGTGCCAGTAGTTTCGGGACGGTTATGAACACTGAAGCTTTCTTT. Filled out from reference TRBV19 and TRBJ1-1, the complete variable domain reads DGGITQSPKYLFRKEGQNVTLSCEQNLNHDAMYWYRQDPGQGLRLIYYSQIVNDFQKGDIAEGYSVSREKKESFPLTVTSAQKNPTAFYLCASSFGTVMNTEAFFGQGTRLTVV.

The chain links TRBV6-6 to TRBJ2-3; 12 bases line up with TRBD2. V gave up 6 bases and J gave up 5 bases; unmatched junction bases: 6. Germline-derived CDR1 and CDR2 are MNHNY and SVGAGI (reference sequence). The length of the CDR3 is 15 residues. The CDR3, as DNA: TGTGCCAGCAGAATTTCTAGCGGGGGGGGAGATACGCAGTATTTT. Protein product: CASRISSGGGDTQYF.

This chain joins TRBV10-3 and TRBJ2-5; 7 nucleotides line up with TRBD2. CDR3 length: 12 residues. CDR1 is ENHRY, CDR2 SYGVKD, per germline. V was pared by 0 bases and J by 11 bases, with 3 bases of the junction left unmatched. The CDR3 sequence is CAISESRLAQYF. DNA of the CDR3: TGTGCCATCAGTGAGTCGAGACTAGCACAGTACTTC.

This clone showed up just once. The rearrangement uses TRBV19 and TRBJ2-5; D not resolved. The germline V gene has CDR1 LNHDA and CDR2 SQIVND (reference sequence). V lost 6 bases, J lost 0 bases, and 2 bases lay in between. The CDR3 is made up of 11 amino acids. The CDR3 DNA sequence: TGTGCCAGTAGAAACCAAGAGACCCAGTACTTC. Encoded protein: CASRNQETQYF.

The J gene is TRBJ1-6, the V gene TRBV6-5; tentatively, D is TRBD1 (5 bases). The CDR3 spans 15 residues. Between the trimmed V and J ends, which lost 0 bases and 13 bases, there was a span of 16 bases. Looked up from germline, CDR1 is MNHEY and CDR2 is SVGAGI. In DNA, the CDR3 is TGTGCCAGCAGTTACTCGAGCAGGGAGAGTTTTCCCCTCCACTTT. Translated, it gives CASSYSSRESFPLHF.

In its sample, this clone was seen once. This chain uses TRBV4-1 with TRBJ2-1, with 10 bases lining up with TRBD2. With V trimmed by 2 bases and J by 4 bases, 5 bases remained unmatched. Germline V gene data show CDR1 as MGHRA and CDR2 as YSYEKL. The CDR3 extends over 16 amino acids. The CDR3 DNA reads TGCGCCAGCAGCCAAACCTTAGCGGGGGGTTACAATGAGCAGTTCTTC. Translation: CASSQTLAGGYNEQFF.

The gene calls are TRBV10-3 and TRBJ2-7, with no clear D. Germline-derived CDR1 and CDR2 are ENHRY and SYGVKD. Trimming shortened V by 4 bases and J by 0 bases, and 10 bases separated the two germline ends. The CDR3 length is 14 residues. The CDR3 bases are TGTGCCATCAGTGGGCGGATTAGCTCCTACGAGCAGTACTTC. Protein sequence: CAISGRISSYEQYF.

The rearrangement links TRBV3-1 (or the pseudogene TRBV3-2) to TRBJ1-1; TRBD1 matches 7 bases. The CDR3 sequence is 16 residues long. With V trimmed by 0 bases and J by 6 bases, 10 bases remained unmatched. Germline V CDR1 and CDR2: LGHDT, YNNKEL (reference sequence). For the CDR3, the DNA is TGTGCCAGCAGCCAAGATTCCGCAGGGGGGTTCGCTGAAGCTTTCTTT. Its protein product is CASSQDSAGGFAEAFF.

V gene TRBV28 combines with J gene TRBJ1-5, with D unclear. The V and J ends lost 5 bases and 0 bases respectively, with 14 bases between them. This CDR3 is built from 16 residues. The germline V gene has CDR1 MDHEN and CDR2 SYDVKM. CDR3 sequence reads: CASSPPRGYSNQPQHF. CDR3 coding DNA: TGTGCCAGCAGTCCTCCGCGAGGATATAGCAATCAGCCCCAGCATTTT.

The chain is built from TRBV7-6 and TRBJ2-2, with TRBD1 matching 7 bases. V dropped 5 bases and J dropped 4; count of bases not matched to a gene: 10. The germline V gene has CDR1 SGHVS and CDR2 FNYEAQ. The CDR3 loop spans 16 amino acids. The CDR3 DNA follows: TGTGCCAGCAGCACCCACAGGGGCAGGGGCACCGGGGAGCTGTTTTTT. This codes for CASSTHRGRGTGELFF.

This chain links TRBV6-5 with TRBJ1-1; D is unclear. CDR3 length: 15 amino acids. CDR1 and CDR2 from the germline V gene are MNHEY and SVGAGI. V lost 0 bases and J 1 base, leaving 9 bases between the germline ends. CDR3: CASSYSGQANTEAFF. The CDR3 DNA is TGTGCCAGCAGTTACTCCGGTCAGGCGAACACTGAAGCTTTCTTT.

The chain couples TRBV4-1 to TRBJ1-5; D is perhaps TRBD1 (6 bases). The CDR3 runs to 15 residues. V lost 4 bases and J 0 bases, leaving 10 bases between the germline ends. CDR1 is MGHRA and CDR2 is YSYEKL in the germline V gene. The CDR3 nucleotides read TGCGCCAGCAGCCTCGACAGGTATAGCAATCAGCCCCAGCATTTT. It is translated as CASSLDRYSNQPQHF.

The chain employs TRBV27 and TRBJ1-2; D is unclear. This CDR3 has 10 amino acids. Looked up from germline, CDR1 is MNHEY and CDR2 is SMNVEV (reference sequence). V was shortened by 5 bases and J by 5 bases, with 3 bases between the two germline ends. CDR3 DNA sequence: TGTGCCAGCAGTCCGTATGGCTACACCTTC. Translating it yields CASSPYGYTF.

V usage is TRBV6-5 and J usage is TRBJ2-3; TRBD2 matches 15 bases. The CDR3 is 16 amino acids. V shed 3 bases and J 8 bases; nucleotides not matched to a gene: 6. Looked up from germline, CDR1 is MNHEY and CDR2 is SVGAGI. The CDR3 nucleotides are TGTGCCAGCAGTTATACCGGACTAGCGGGGGGGAGTACGCAGTATTTT. Its protein is CASSYTGLAGGSTQYF.

The V and J genes are TRBV13 and TRBJ2-1; 10 nucleotides line up with TRBD2. V trimming: 2 bases; J trimming: 1 base; junction bases outside the gene matches: 2. The CDR3 sequence is 16 residues long. Germline V lookup: CDR1 PRHDT, CDR2 FYEKMQ (reference sequence). CDR3 DNA: TGTGCCAGCAGCTTACCTAGCGGGGGATCCTACAATGAGCAGTTCTTC. Amino acid sequence: CASSLPSGGSYNEQFF.

This chain uses TRBV4-1 with TRBJ2-1; weak D call: TRBD2 (5 bases). There are 16 residues in the CDR3. Looked up from germline, CDR1 is MGHRA and CDR2 is YSYEKL. Trimming took off 0 bases at V and 7 bases at J, with 16 bases between the two ends. The CDR3 DNA reads as TGCGCCAGCAGCCAAGATCCGTCCCGGGGTCGGAATGAGCAGTTCTTC. It is translated as CASSQDPSRGRNEQFF.

The chain couples TRBV3-1 (or the pseudogene TRBV3-2) to TRBJ2-7; D gene ambiguous. Trimming took off 1 base at V and 2 bases at J, with 9 bases between the two ends. This CDR3 spans 14 amino acids. Germline CDR1 LGHDT, CDR2 YNNKEL (reference sequence). CDR3 bases: TGTGCCAGCAGCCAAGGTACAGTGACCTACGAGCAGTACTTC. It yields the protein CASSQGTVTYEQYF.

This clone has only one observation. This chain uses TRBV7-9 with TRBJ1-4, with D unresolved. The CDR3 has 13 residues. From germline, CDR1 is SEHNR and CDR2 FQNEAQ (reference sequence). The V gene lost 2 bases and the J gene lost 5 bases, with 6 bases spanning the gap. The CDR3: CASSLNGNEKLFF. CDR3 coding DNA: TGTGCCAGCAGCTTAAATGGGAATGAAAAACTGTTTTTT. Full variable domain (outside the CDR3, taken from reference TRBV7-9 and TRBJ1-4): DTGVSQNPRHKITKRGQNVTFRCDPISEHNRLYWYRQTLGQGPEFLTYFQNEAQLEKSRLLSDRFSAERPKGSFSTLEIQRTEQGDSAMYLCASSLNGNEKLFFGSGTQLSVL.

The gene calls are TRBV25-1 and TRBJ2-2, with 11 bases aligning to TRBD1. Germline lookup yields CDR1 MGHDK and CDR2 SYGVNS. The CDR3 contains 15 residues. Unmatched junction bases numbered 2, after V lost 3 bases and J lost 5 bases. The CDR3 DNA is TGTGCCAGCAGTGAGGACAGGGGGCCAACCGGGGAGCTGTTTTTT. This codes for CASSEDRGPTGELFF.

The DNA for the CDR3 is TGTGCCAGCAGCCTAGGACAGGTCCCTAATGAAAAACTGTTTTTT. This translates into CASSLGQVPNEKLFF. This chain joins TRBV9 and TRBJ1-4; TRBD1 aligns across 7 bases. Germline CDR1 and CDR2: SGDLS and YYNGEE. V lost 4 bases to trimming and J lost 3 bases; unmatched junction nucleotides: 6. The CDR3 contains 15 residues.

The V and J genes are TRBV4-1 and TRBJ2-7; TRBD1 matches 9 bases. The germline V gene encodes CDR1 MGHRA and CDR2 YSYEKL. The CDR3 loop spans 16 amino acids. The ends lost 3 bases at V and 2 bases at J; junction bases unmatched: 8. The CDR3 spells CASSHPGQGTPYEQYF. The CDR3 bases are TGCGCCAGCAGCCACCCTGGACAGGGGACCCCCTACGAGCAGTACTTC.

This clone was recorded once. The chain recombines TRBV9 with TRBJ1-1; tentative D call: TRBD1 (6 bases). CDR3 size: 14 residues. The germline gives CDR1 SGDLS, CDR2 YYNGEE. Trimming pared 0 bases from V and 4 bases from J, leaving 10 bases between. This CDR3 is CASSVEVRGTEAFF. CDR3 bases: TGTGCCAGCAGCGTAGAGGTCAGGGGCACTGAAGCTTTCTTT.

CDR3 bases: TGTGCCATCAGCCCCCAGGGAGAGAATTCACCCCTCCACTTT. Translated, it gives CAISPQGENSPLHF. This chain connects TRBV10-3 to TRBJ1-6, with D tentatively TRBD1 (5 bases). Trimming pared 6 bases from V and 7 bases from J, leaving 13 bases between. CDR1 and CDR2 (germline): ENHRY, SYGVKD. This CDR3 has 14 amino acids.

The V and J genes are TRBV18 and TRBJ1-2; D may be TRBD1 (5 bases). The length of the CDR3 is 18 residues. The V end was cut by 3 bases, the J end by 0 bases, with 20 bases between. Germline CDR1 reads KGHSH; CDR2 reads LQKENI. CDR3 DNA sequence: TGTGCCAGCTCACCGACTGGGACCGTATCTATCTCTAACTATGGCTACACCTTC. Encoded protein: CASSPTGTVSISNYGYTF.

The chain combines TRBV6-5 with TRBJ1-1; 7 nucleotides align to TRBD1. The junction had 10 bases not matched to a gene; V was cut back by 4 bases and J by 5 bases. CDR1 is MNHEY and CDR2 is SVGAGI in the germline V gene. This CDR3 is 15 amino acids long. The CDR3 loop reads CASSWMTGRGTEAFF. The CDR3 region has the DNA TGTGCCAGCAGTTGGATGACAGGGCGGGGGACTGAAGCTTTCTTT.

The chain joins TRBV23-1 to TRBJ2-3; no clear D gene. TRBV23-1 is an open reading frame whose function is uncertain. Trimming pared 0 bases from V and 1 base from J, leaving 14 bases between. This CDR3 is built from 17 residues. The CDR3, as DNA: TGCGCCAGCAGTCAATCTTTAAGAATTAAGGGCACAGATACGCAGTATTTT. This encodes CASSQSLRIKGTDTQYF.

This chain joins TRBV5-1 and TRBJ2-7, with D possibly TRBD1 on 5 matching bases. Germline CDR1 is SGHRS and CDR2 is YFSETQ. This CDR3 has 13 amino acids. V was pared by 0 bases and J by 6 bases, with 10 bases between. The CDR3 nucleotides are TGCGCCAGCAGCTTGGTAGGGGTCGGCGAGCAGTACTTC. It yields the protein CASSLVGVGEQYF.

The V gene is TRBV12-5, the J gene TRBJ2-1; D is ambiguous. Germline values: CDR1 LGHNT, CDR2 FRNRAP. The CDR3 contains 12 residues. The V and J ends lost 2 bases and 4 bases respectively, with 3 bases between them. The CDR3 protein is CASGLSYNEQFF. CDR3 sequence (DNA): TGTGCTAGTGGTTTGAGTTACAATGAGCAGTTCTTC.

The chain joins TRBV3-1 (or the pseudogene TRBV3-2) to TRBJ2-1, with D possibly matching TRBD1 (5 bases). V was cut by 0 bases and J by 8 bases, with 14 bases left in between. Germline assignment: CDR1 LGHDT and CDR2 YNNKEL (reference sequence). The CDR3 is 15 residues long. DNA of the CDR3: TGTGCCAGCAGCCAAGAGTTGGGCAGGGCGGATGAGCAGTTCTTC. Its translation: CASSQELGRADEQFF.